A single sample gave rise to the 12 T cell receptor beta chains below, sequenced in a study of blood T cell repertoires in COVID-19. Using immunoSEQ multiplex PCR, the repertoire was profiled, and TCRdb retains in-frame clones only, with some absent. The sample holds about 160,000 clones, about nine tenths seen once. Sample: peripheral blood. The receptors come from a woman between 55 and 75 years old who had recovered from COVID-19.

The gene calls are TRBV14 and TRBJ1-2; the D gene is possibly TRBD1 (5 bases). The CDR3 is 13 residues long. V was shortened by 4 bases and J by 6 bases, with 12 bases between the two germline ends. Per the germline V gene, CDR1 is SGHDN and CDR2 is FVKESK. CDR3 nucleotides: TGTGCCAGCAGCCCCTCAAGGGGAAATGGCTACACCTTC. It yields the protein CASSPSRGNGYTF.

This clone came up a few times. The chain links TRBV5-1 to TRBJ2-5; 8 bases match TRBD2. Losses at the gene ends were 4 bases for V and 8 bases for J; bases not matched to a gene: 19. This CDR3 is built from 17 residues. CDR1 is SGHRS, CDR2 YFSETQ, per germline. The CDR3 nucleotides are TGCGCCAGCAGCAGGGGGACCGGGACTAGATCAGTAGATACCCAGTACTTC. It encodes CASSRGTGTRSVDTQYF.

In this sample, this clone turned up a few times. The chain joins TRBV28 to TRBJ2-5, with unresolved D. CDR1 is MDHEN and CDR2 is SYDVKM in the germline V gene. V was shortened by 3 bases and J by 0 bases, with 11 bases between the two germline ends. This CDR3 comprises 15 residues. The CDR3 loop is CASSLSSGYQETQYF. CDR3 nucleotides: TGTGCCAGCAGTTTGAGTTCCGGGTACCAAGAGACCCAGTACTTC.

The chain links TRBV5-1 to TRBJ2-3; TRBD2 agrees at 8 bases. This CDR3 is 15 amino acids long. Trimming took 1 base from V and 1 from J; bases not matched to a gene: 2. Looked up from germline, CDR1 is SGHRS and CDR2 is YFSETQ. CDR3 region: CASSLTTSGTDTQYF. The CDR3 DNA reads TGCGCCAGCAGCTTGACGACTAGCGGCACAGATACGCAGTATTTT.

This clone was observed a single time. V is TRBV6-6 and J is TRBJ1-6; D call uncertain. Germline assignment: CDR1 MNHNY and CDR2 SVGAGI (reference sequence). This CDR3 is 15 amino acids long. Trimming removed 5 bases at V and 0 bases at J, with 8 bases between. Here the CDR3 reads CASSTGISYNSPLHF. CDR3 nucleotides: TGTGCCAGCAGTACCGGGATCTCCTATAATTCACCCCTCCACTTT.

The rearrangement joins TRBV3-1 (or the pseudogene TRBV3-2) to TRBJ1-1; D may be TRBD1 (5 bases). Per the germline V gene, CDR1 is LGHDT and CDR2 is YNNKEL (reference sequence). The CDR3 has 13 amino acids. V gave up 1 base and J gave up 6 bases, with 9 bases separating them. The CDR3 region has the DNA TGTGCCAGCAGCCAAGTCAGGGTGGCTGAAGCTTTCTTT. This encodes CASSQVRVAEAFF.

This rearrangement joins TRBV3-1 (or the pseudogene TRBV3-2) to TRBJ1-6; the D gene is possibly TRBD1 (6 bases). The CDR3 spans 15 residues. The germline V gene has CDR1 LGHDT and CDR2 YNNKEL (reference sequence). Trimming removed 3 bases at V and 5 bases at J, with 11 bases between. Written as DNA, the CDR3 is TGTGCCAGCAGCCATAGACAGGAGGATAATTCACCCCTCCACTTT. Translation gives CASSHRQEDNSPLHF.

The V call is TRBV11-2, the J call TRBJ1-1; TRBD1 matches 7 bases. V lost 5 bases to trimming and J lost 7 bases; unmatched junction nucleotides: 7. The length of the CDR3 is 13 residues. CDR1 is SGHAT and CDR2 is FQNNGV in the germline V gene. The CDR3 nucleotides are TGTGCCAGCAGCGAACAGGGGCTGTATGAAGCTTTCTTT. It is translated as CASSEQGLYEAFF. Full variable domain (remainder filled in from reference TRBV11-2 and TRBJ1-1): EAGVAQSPRYKIIEKRQSVAFWCNPISGHATLYWYQQILGQGPKLLIQFQNNGVVDDSQLPKDRFSAERLKGVDSTLKIQPAKLEDSAVYLCASSEQGLYEAFFGQGTRLTVV.

The V and J genes are TRBV18 and TRBJ2-3; 7 bases are a match to TRBD1. The germline V gene encodes CDR1 KGHSH and CDR2 LQKENI. This CDR3 comprises 14 residues. V shed 3 bases and J 5 bases; nucleotides not matched to a gene: 5. The CDR3 DNA reads as TGTGCCAGCTCACCCGGGACAGAAGGAGATACGCAGTATTTT. This codes for CASSPGTEGDTQYF.

The J gene is TRBJ1-1, the V gene TRBV7-9; possibly TRBD1 for D (5 bases). Trimming removed 1 base from V and 4 bases from J, with 10 bases in between. The CDR3 contains 14 residues. Germline CDR1 and CDR2: SEHNR and FQNEAQ (reference sequence). The CDR3 DNA follows: TGTGCCAGCAGCTTAGAGGGGCTGGGCACTGAAGCTTTCTTT. It is translated as CASSLEGLGTEAFF.

The table lists this clone with a few counts. The rearrangement uses TRBV5-1 and TRBJ2-7, with D tentatively TRBD1 (5 bases). This CDR3 is built from 15 residues. V lost 2 bases and J 0 bases, leaving 12 bases between the germline ends. The germline V gene encodes CDR1 SGHRS and CDR2 YFSETQ. This CDR3 is CASSFGASLSYEQYF. The DNA of the CDR3 is TGCGCCAGCAGCTTTGGGGCGAGCCTCTCCTACGAGCAGTACTTC.

This sequence joins TRBV28 and TRBJ1-4; D is perhaps TRBD1 (6 bases). Germline lookup yields CDR1 MDHEN and CDR2 SYDVKM. The CDR3 has 15 residues. V was clipped by 6 bases and J by 8 bases, with 19 bases between them. In DNA, the CDR3 is TGTGCCAGCAGCATGGGGCGGGGGCAAGGCGAAAAACTGTTTTTT. Its translation: CASSMGRGQGEKLFF.